These 3 T cell receptor beta chains were all obtained from the same sample, sequenced in a study of cytomegalovirus exposure and HLA in healthy donors. The PCR employed 60 Vbeta primers together with 13 Jbeta primers. Sequenced by immunoSEQ multiplex PCR; TCRdb stores in-frame clones only, minus some. The sample carries 150,000 to 200,000 clones, over 60% recorded once. The sequencing input was PBMCs. These receptors came from a man aged 45 to 65 in good health and CMV-seropositive.

The chain combines TRBV7-9 with TRBJ2-2, with a tentative D call TRBD1 (6 bases). V was clipped by 4 bases and J by 5 bases, with 11 bases between them. This CDR3 region has 14 residues. Looked up from germline, CDR1 is SEHNR and CDR2 is FQNEAQ (reference sequence). CDR3 residues: CASSSRGGTGELFF. The CDR3 nucleotides are TGTGCCAGCAGCTCCAGGGGCGGAACCGGGGAGCTGTTTTTT.

This clone was counted once. The chain joins TRBV6-6 to TRBJ2-2; 7 nucleotides line up with TRBD1. Germline V gene lookup returns CDR1 MNHNY and CDR2 SVGAGI (reference sequence). The trim removed 8 bases at V and 4 bases at J, leaving 7 bases unmatched. This CDR3 comprises 14 residues. The CDR3 sequence: CASATGAGTGELFF. The CDR3 bases are TGTGCCAGCGCTACAGGGGCAGGCACCGGGGAGCTGTTTTTT.

The chain couples TRBV9 to TRBJ1-2, with D perhaps TRBD1 (5 bases). Germline values: CDR1 SGDLS, CDR2 YYNGEE. This CDR3 has 14 residues. The V and J ends lost 1 base and 4 bases respectively, with 11 bases between them. Here the CDR3 reads CASSVTQDSYGYTF. The CDR3 nucleotides are TGTGCCAGCAGCGTAACCCAAGACAGCTATGGCTACACCTTC.